These T cell receptor beta chains were read from a single sample in a study of cytomegalovirus exposure and HLA in healthy donors. TCRdb's copy holds only in-frame clones and misses some; the assay was immunoSEQ multiplex PCR. The sample has 200,000 or so clones, 70% to 85% seen once. Sequenced sample: PBMCs. These receptors originate from a boy younger than 10 in good health and CMV-seronegative. The CDR3 runs from the conserved cysteine through the conserved F or W. D genes are given only for firm matches. Size is stated for part of the rows, as once, few or many counts, or as a class when the clone is expanded.

clone_size,d_call,v_call,j_call,cdr3_nt,cdr3_aa
.,TRBD2,TRBV7-2,TRBJ2-7,TGTGCCAGCAGCCGTACTAGCGGAACCTCCTACGAGCAGTACTTC,CASSRTSGTSYEQYF
.,.,TRBV7-9,TRBJ1-2,TGTGCCAGCAGCGTTCTTCAGGGGCAGGGTGGCTACACCTTC,CASSVLQGQGGYTF
once,.,TRBV4-3,TRBJ2-7,TGCGCCAGCAGCCAATCCGCCTCCGGCGGCTACGAGCAGTACTTC,CASSQSASGGYEQYF
.,TRBD1,TRBV7-2,TRBJ2-2,TGTGCCAGCAGCTTAGAAGGGGGCCCCGGGGAGCTGTTTTTT,CASSLEGGPGELFF
.,.,TRBV7-8,TRBJ1-1,TGTGCCAGCAGCTACAGGGAGAACACTGAAGCTTTCTTT,CASSYRENTEAFF
once,.,TRBV5-1,TRBJ1-1,TGCGCCAGCAGTCTCGAGGGCGGCACTGAAGCTTTCTTT,CASSLEGGTEAFF
.,TRBD2,TRBV6-4,TRBJ2-5,TGTGCCAGCAGTGACGGGGCTACCAGACTAGCGGGCCCTTGGGGGGAGACCCAGTACTTC,CASSDGATRLAGPWGETQYF
.,.,TRBV11-3,TRBJ1-1,TGTGCCAGCAGCTTAGGGAGGGCCGAAGCTTTCTTT,CASSLGRAEAFF
.,TRBD1,TRBV6-5,TRBJ1-1,TGTGCCAGCAGTTACCGCGGGACAGGGTACACTGAAGCTTTCTTT,CASSYRGTGYTEAFF
.,.,TRBV7-8,TRBJ1-5,TGTGCCAGCAGAACGGGGGAGGGAAATCAGCCCCAGCATTTT,CASRTGEGNQPQHF
once,.,TRBV18,TRBJ1-1,TGTGCCAGCTCACCATACGGTTACACTGAAGCTTTCTTT,CASSPYGYTEAFF
once,.,TRBV29-1,TRBJ1-2,TGCAGCGTTGCTTGGACGGGATCCTATGGCTACACCTTC,CSVAWTGSYGYTF
.,.,TRBV7-9,TRBJ2-3,TGTGCCAGCCGGGGGTATTACACAGATACGCAGTATTTT,CASRGYYTDTQYF
.,TRBD2,TRBV10-3,TRBJ2-5,TGTGCCATCAGGGGACTAGCGGGGGGGGATGGAGAGACCCAGTACTTC,CAIRGLAGGDGETQYF
few,.,TRBV11-1,TRBJ2-5,TGTGCCAGCAGAGCAGGACTATCTGGGTTTGCGGAGACCCAGTACTTC,CASRAGLSGFAETQYF
.,.,TRBV7-9,TRBJ2-3,TGTGCCAGCAGCTTTTATACAGGGAGCACAGATACGCAGTATTTT,CASSFYTGSTDTQYF
.,TRBD2,TRBV18,TRBJ2-5,TGTGCCAGCTCACGTCGTTCCGCGGGGGAACGCGAGACCCAGTACTTC,CASSRRSAGERETQYF
.,.,TRBV29-1,TRBJ2-2,TGCAGCGTAGGAACCGGGACTTCGAACACCGGGGAGCTGTTTTTT,CSVGTGTSNTGELFF
.,TRBD2,TRBV6-5,TRBJ2-5,TGTGCCAGCAGTTCCCGGGGGGGAGGAGAGACCCAGTACTTC,CASSSRGGGETQYF
.,.,TRBV7-9,TRBJ2-2,TGTGCCAGCAGCTTAAGGGGAGGCACCGGGGAGCTGTTTTTT,CASSLRGGTGELFF
.,.,TRBV6-1,TRBJ2-7,TGTGCCAGCAGAGGAGCGCAGGGGCGCGAGCAGTACTTC,CASRGAQGREQYF
.,.,TRBV5-1,TRBJ2-7,TGCGCCAGCAGCTTGTCTTTTTCCTACGAGCAGTACTTC,CASSLSFSYEQYF
.,.,TRBV30,TRBJ1-2,TGTGCCTGGCTCGGGAGATATGGCTACACCTTC,CAWLGRYGYTF
.,.,TRBV7-3,TRBJ2-1,TGTGCCAGCAGCTTAATACCGAGTGTGGCGGCTGACAATGAGCAGTTCTTC,CASSLIPSVAADNEQFF
.,.,TRBV23-1,TRBJ1-2,TGCGCCAGCACTCGGGCAAAAAGGCCTGGACCCCGGGGTGGCTACACCTTC,CASTRAKRPGPRGGYTF
.,.,TRBV7-2,TRBJ1-6,TGTGCCAGCAGCTTACATTTAGATTCACCCCTCCACTTT,CASSLHLDSPLHF
.,.,TRBV2,TRBJ2-2,TGTGCCAGCAGTGCTGAGGGGAACACCGGGGAGCTGTTTTTT,CASSAEGNTGELFF
.,TRBD1,TRBV13,TRBJ2-7,TGTGCCAGCGCATCCGGGACAGGGAGCGAGCAGTACTTC,CASASGTGSEQYF
.,.,TRBV2,TRBJ2-1,TGTGCCAGCAGTGCGAGAGGCTACTACAATGAGCAGTTCTTC,CASSARGYYNEQFF
.,.,TRBV9,TRBJ1-2,TGTGCCAGCAGAGCCGCAGGGGTGCATGGCTACACCTTC,CASRAAGVHGYTF
few,.,TRBV7-9,TRBJ1-2,TGTGCCAGCAGCTTAGAGCAGGTTGACTATGGCTACACCTTC,CASSLEQVDYGYTF
.,.,TRBV5-1,TRBJ2-1,TGCGCCAGCAGCGCTAGCTTCGGCAATGAGCAGTTCTTC,CASSASFGNEQFF
.,TRBD1,TRBV10-3,TRBJ1-2,TGTGCCATCACCGGACAGGGCTTATGGAAAGATGGCTACACCTTC,CAITGQGLWKDGYTF
.,.,TRBV21-1,TRBJ2-7,TGTGCCAGCAGCAGACAGCGGGGACAGGGGTACGAGCAGTACTTC,CASSRQRGQGYEQYF
.,.,TRBV20-1,TRBJ2-1,TGCAGTGCTGTCCCACGGAATGAGCAGTTCTTC,CSAVPRNEQFF
.,TRBD1,TRBV6-5,TRBJ1-6,TGTGCCAGTGAGACAGGGGGAAATTCACCCCTCCACTTT,CASETGGNSPLHF
.,.,TRBV15,TRBJ1-3,TGTGCCACCAGTCCCCTAACAGGGCCGGGAAACACCATATATTTT,CATSPLTGPGNTIYF
.,TRBD2,TRBV2,TRBJ2-7,TGTGCCATTCTCCCCCAGCGGGGGGGCTACGAGCAGTACTTC,CAILPQRGGYEQYF
few,.,TRBV14,TRBJ2-2,TGTGCCAGCAGCCAAGTTCTATACACCGGGGAGCTGTTTTTT,CASSQVLYTGELFF
.,.,TRBV5-1,TRBJ2-1,TGCGCCAGCAGCTTTCTTAACAATGAGCAGTTCTTC,CASSFLNNEQFF
.,.,TRBV7-2,TRBJ2-7,TGTGCCAGCAGCTTATCAGGTTCCTACGAGCAGTACTTC,CASSLSGSYEQYF
.,TRBD1,TRBV6-5,TRBJ1-2,TGTGCCAGCAGTGAACGACAGGGAGGCTATGGCTACACCTTC,CASSERQGGYGYTF
few,.,TRBV2,TRBJ1-5,TGTGCCAGCACCCCCGCCGGTCTTAGCAATCAGCCCCAGCATTTT,CASTPAGLSNQPQHF
.,.,TRBV10-3,TRBJ1-2,TGTGCCATCGGGGGGGACGGTGGCATTCCTAACTATGGCTACACCTTC,CAIGGDGGIPNYGYTF
.,.,TRBV7-2,TRBJ2-7,TGTGCCAGCAGTAACAGGGATTGGGGCCGGGATTCCTACGAGCAGTACTTC,CASSNRDWGRDSYEQYF
.,TRBD2,TRBV7-9,TRBJ2-1,TGTGCCAGCAGCTTAGCCCTAATAACTAGCGGGGGGGCCCATGAGCAGTTCTTC,CASSLALITSGGAHEQFF
.,.,TRBV7-9,TRBJ2-7,TGTGCCAGCAGCTTAGTTTTCCCATCCTACGAGCAGTACTTC,CASSLVFPSYEQYF
.,TRBD1,TRBV18,TRBJ2-7,TGTGCCAGCTCTGGGGGACAGGGTGAAGGGTACGAGCAGTACTTC,CASSGGQGEGYEQYF
.,.,TRBV6-5,TRBJ1-2,TGTGCCAGCAGTGGGGGGGGGCTGCGTGGCTACACCTTC,CASSGGGLRGYTF
.,TRBD2,TRBV5-4,TRBJ2-3,TGTGCCAGCAGCTTGGATGGGACTAGCGGGTCCCAAGATACGCAGTATTTT,CASSLDGTSGSQDTQYF
.,.,TRBV7-6,TRBJ2-2,TGTGCCAGCAGCTTAACCCCAGGGTCATCCACCGGGGAGCTGTTTTTT,CASSLTPGSSTGELFF
.,TRBD2,TRBV7-2,TRBJ2-1,TGTGCCAGCAGCTTAGGTGCGGGGACTAGCGGGGGTCTGAATGAGCAGTTCTTC,CASSLGAGTSGGLNEQFF
.,TRBD2,TRBV18,TRBJ2-1,TGTGCCAGCTCTAGCGGGGACTCCTACAATGAGCAGTTCTTC,CASSSGDSYNEQFF
.,TRBD2,TRBV4-3,TRBJ2-1,TGCGCCAGCAGCCAAGCCTTACAAAGGACTAGCGGGGACAATGAGCAGTTCTTC,CASSQALQRTSGDNEQFF
.,.,TRBV5-1,TRBJ2-1,TGCGCCAGCAGCTCGGGGGACTCCTACAATGAGCAGTTCTTC,CASSSGDSYNEQFF
.,.,TRBV18,TRBJ2-2,TGTGCCAGCTCACCCGCCATGGGCACATTGAACACCGGGGAGCTGTTTTTT,CASSPAMGTLNTGELFF
.,.,TRBV9,TRBJ2-1,TGTGCCAGCAGCGTTGGGACAATAGACAATGAGCAGTTCTTC,CASSVGTIDNEQFF